A selection of T cell receptor beta chains follows, all from one sample in a study of chemoradiotherapy in HPV16-positive cancers. Using immunoSEQ multiplex PCR, the repertoire was profiled, and TCRdb retains in-frame clones only, with some absent. The table lists 8,000 to 9,000 clones, 75% of them singletons. Specimen collection occurred from a patient who underwent chemoradiotherapy. The receptors originated from a human donor with HPV-associated anogenital cancer. The conserved cysteine and the conserved F or W are not part of the CDR3 here. A D gene is named only where the DNA matches it firmly. Only part of the rows carry a size: once, few, many, or a class if the clone is expanded.

v_call: TRBV5-8
j_call: TRBJ1-4
clone_size: .
d_call: .
cdr3_aa: ASSSPTGTTNEKLF

v_call: TRBV30
j_call: TRBJ1-1
clone_size: .
d_call: .
cdr3_aa: AWSDPATGNTEAF

v_call: TRBV6-1
j_call: TRBJ2-7
clone_size: .
d_call: .
cdr3_aa: ASSEFGGKAYEQY

v_call: TRBV5-1
j_call: TRBJ2-1
clone_size: .
d_call: TRBD2
cdr3_aa: ASSLTSGVSYNEQF

v_call: TRBV6-1
j_call: TRBJ2-5
clone_size: .
d_call: .
cdr3_aa: ASSRALGRETQY

v_call: TRBV23-1
j_call: TRBJ1-1
clone_size: .
d_call: TRBD1
cdr3_aa: ASSQWAWDRGIAEAF

v_call: TRBV7-2
j_call: TRBJ2-5
clone_size: .
d_call: .
cdr3_aa: ASSSYWGIQETQY

v_call: TRBV14
j_call: TRBJ1-1
clone_size: .
d_call: .
cdr3_aa: ASSQAGVGRLNTEAF

v_call: TRBV11-2
j_call: TRBJ2-7
clone_size: .
d_call: TRBD2
cdr3_aa: ASSFPTSGGSYEQY

v_call: TRBV4-3
j_call: TRBJ2-6
clone_size: .
d_call: .
cdr3_aa: ASSQGTASGANVLT

v_call: TRBV4-3
j_call: TRBJ2-1
clone_size: .
d_call: TRBD2
cdr3_aa: ASSQRSGMGNEQF

v_call: TRBV4-3
j_call: TRBJ1-5
clone_size: once
d_call: .
cdr3_aa: ASSQEVAGQFNQPQH

v_call: TRBV2
j_call: TRBJ2-5
clone_size: .
d_call: TRBD2
cdr3_aa: ASSDQAGGQETQY

v_call: TRBV28
j_call: TRBJ1-2
clone_size: .
d_call: .
cdr3_aa: ASSFYSGANYGYT

v_call: TRBV2
j_call: TRBJ2-2
clone_size: few
d_call: TRBD2
cdr3_aa: ASSEAAGGLSTGELF

v_call: TRBV6-1
j_call: TRBJ1-2
clone_size: .
d_call: .
cdr3_aa: ASSEGTTRGYGYT

v_call: TRBV6-6
j_call: TRBJ1-1
clone_size: .
d_call: .
cdr3_aa: ATLVGGEAF

v_call: TRBV19
j_call: TRBJ1-5
clone_size: .
d_call: .
cdr3_aa: ASRTEGQPQH

v_call: TRBV6-1
j_call: TRBJ1-1
clone_size: .
d_call: .
cdr3_aa: ASSEARHKWDTEAF

v_call: TRBV21-1
j_call: TRBJ1-4
clone_size: .
d_call: .
cdr3_aa: ASSNSSTSDRGRGKLF

v_call: TRBV7-9
j_call: TRBJ2-3
clone_size: once
d_call: TRBD2
cdr3_aa: ASSVAGGVSDTQY

v_call: TRBV28
j_call: TRBJ1-6
clone_size: .
d_call: .
cdr3_aa: ASSPPRGALH

v_call: TRBV14
j_call: TRBJ1-1
clone_size: .
d_call: .
cdr3_aa: ASSLRPGNTEAF

v_call: TRBV14
j_call: TRBJ2-3
clone_size: .
d_call: .
cdr3_aa: ASSIPGPGTDTQY

v_call: TRBV11-2
j_call: TRBJ2-7
clone_size: few
d_call: .
cdr3_aa: ASTRGNGGSYEQY

v_call: TRBV13
j_call: TRBJ1-2
clone_size: .
d_call: TRBD1
cdr3_aa: ASSRTGNGYT

v_call: TRBV6-4
j_call: TRBJ2-1
clone_size: .
d_call: TRBD2
cdr3_aa: ASSALAGGHGEQF

v_call: TRBV9
j_call: TRBJ2-4
clone_size: .
d_call: .
cdr3_aa: ASSPPGAKNIQY